The 15 T cell receptor beta chains below were found in one sample sequenced in a study of cytomegalovirus exposure and HLA in healthy donors. The PCR employed 60 Vbeta primers together with 13 Jbeta primers. Assay: immunoSEQ multiplex PCR; the TCRdb copy retains only in-frame clones and omits some. This sample has 200,000 or so clones, with about 81% found just once. The sequenced material came from PBMCs. These receptor sequences come from a woman aged 40 to 50 in good health and CMV-seronegative.

The V gene is TRBV28, the J gene TRBJ1-2; 9 bases are shared with TRBD1. CDR1 MDHEN and CDR2 SYDVKM come from the germline V gene. V gave up 8 bases and J gave up 6 bases; unmatched junction bases: 4. This CDR3 contains 12 residues. CDR3 protein: CASGDRVDGYTF. DNA for the CDR3: TGTGCCAGCGGGGACAGGGTAGATGGCTACACCTTC.

This rearrangement joins TRBV18 to TRBJ1-2; TRBD1 matches at 7 bases. Germline V gene data show CDR1 as KGHSH and CDR2 as LQKENI. The CDR3 is 17 residues long. V lost 3 bases and J lost 4; bases outside the gene matches: 14. The CDR3 coding sequence is TGTGCCAGCTCACCCCCGGGACAGCTAGCCGTTAGCTATGGCTACACCTTC. Protein product: CASSPPGQLAVSYGYTF.

This clone appeared a few times. The J gene is TRBJ2-5, the V gene TRBV5-1; tentative D call: TRBD1 (5 bases). Trimming removed 0 bases at V and 2 bases at J, with 8 bases between. The CDR3 covers 14 residues. Germline V CDR1 and CDR2: SGHRS, YFSETQ. The CDR3 nucleotides are TGCGCCAGCAGCTTGGGGGCAGGGCAAGAGACCCAGTACTTC. This sequence encodes CASSLGAGQETQYF.

The chain links TRBV13 to TRBJ1-2; 9 bases line up with TRBD1. V gave up 7 bases and J gave up 11 bases; unmatched junction bases: 8. In germline, CDR1 is PRHDT, CDR2 FYEKMQ (reference sequence). The CDR3 sequence is 12 residues long. This chain's CDR3 is CASTHPGQGYTF. CDR3 in DNA: TGTGCCAGCACCCATCCGGGACAGGGATACACCTTC. The full variable domain, with the rest looked up from reference TRBV13 and TRBJ1-2, is AAGVIQSPRHLIKEKRETATLKCYPIPRHDTVYWYQQGPGQDPQFLISFYEKMQSDKGSIPDRFSAQQFSDYHSELNMSSLELGDSALYFCASTHPGQGYTFGSGTRLTVV.

This clone was observed a few times. V gene TRBV19 combines with J gene TRBJ2-1; 13 bases agree with TRBD2. The CDR3 covers 15 residues. CDR1 and CDR2 (germline): LNHDA, SQIVND (reference sequence). The junction had 0 bases not matched to a gene; V was cut back by 1 base and J by 6 bases. CDR3 nucleotides: TGTGCCAGTAGTATAGGGACTAGCGGGAGCAATGAGCAGTTCTTC. It codes for CASSIGTSGSNEQFF.

The chain carries TRBV5-1 and TRBJ2-7, with D maybe TRBD1 (5 bases). Trimming left V 3 bases short and J 2 bases short, with 12 bases between. This CDR3 spans 14 amino acids. Germline V gives CDR1 SGHRS, CDR2 YFSETQ. The chain's CDR3 is CASSSDSNPYEQYF. Written as DNA, the CDR3 is TGCGCCAGCAGCTCAGACAGCAACCCCTACGAGCAGTACTTC.

The chain carries TRBV15 and TRBJ2-5; D perhaps matches TRBD1 (6 bases). The CDR3 consists of 16 residues. V lost 1 base, J lost 2 bases, and 14 bases lay in between. In germline, CDR1 is LNHNV, CDR2 YYDKDF (reference sequence). The CDR3 is CATSRVVWGPQETQYF. The CDR3 DNA is TGTGCCACCAGCAGAGTGGTGTGGGGGCCTCAAGAGACCCAGTACTTC.

V usage is TRBV6-1 and J usage is TRBJ1-1; TRBD1 aligns across 9 bases. Unmatched junction bases numbered 4, after V lost 11 bases and J lost 0 bases. This CDR3 has 13 amino acids. Looked up from germline, CDR1 is MNHNS and CDR2 is SASEGT. DNA of the CDR3: TGTGCCGGGGGGACAGGGATGAACACTGAAGCTTTCTTT. Translated, it gives CAGGTGMNTEAFF.

The CDR3 loop is CASRPGQGEGTQYF. CDR3 in DNA: TGTGCCAGCAGGCCAGGACAGGGGGAAGGGACCCAGTACTTC. The chain links TRBV2 to TRBJ2-5; TRBD1 aligns across 10 bases. CDR1 is SNHLY and CDR2 is FYNNEI in the germline V gene. The CDR3 sequence is 14 residues long. J was trimmed by 7 bases and V by 6 bases; bases with no gene match: 8.

The rearrangement uses TRBV27 and TRBJ2-7, with 9 nucleotides matching TRBD1. CDR3 size: 16 residues. Looked up from germline, CDR1 is MNHEY and CDR2 is SMNVEV (reference sequence). Trimming cost V 6 bases and J 3 bases; bases outside gene matches: 12. The CDR3 DNA reads TGTGCCAGCAGACTCACACCGGGACAGGGACTCTACGAGCAGTACTTC. Its protein product is CASRLTPGQGLYEQYF.

The chain couples TRBV7-9 to TRBJ1-1; the D gene is possibly TRBD1 (6 bases). In germline, CDR1 is SEHNR, CDR2 FQNEAQ (reference sequence). The CDR3 length is 15 residues. Trimming removed 5 bases from V and 1 base from J, with 14 bases in between. CDR3 DNA sequence: TGTGCCAGCAGCCTAGGACAGATGGGGAACACTGAAGCTTTCTTT. It encodes CASSLGQMGNTEAFF.

The rearrangement joins TRBV30 to TRBJ2-1, with 14 bases matching TRBD2. Germline V gene sequence: CDR1 GTSNPN, CDR2 SVGIG (reference sequence). CDR3 size: 17 residues. The trim removed 3 bases at V and 0 bases at J, leaving 4 bases unmatched. CDR3 DNA sequence: TGTGCCTGGAGCTCGGGGACTAGCGGGAGCTCCTACAATGAGCAGTTCTTC. Translating gives CAWSSGTSGSSYNEQFF.

The genes are TRBV7-9 and TRBJ2-5; possible D gene TRBD2, 5 bases. This CDR3 is built from 16 residues. V gave up 1 base and J gave up 3 bases, with 15 bases separating them. CDR1 and CDR2 from the germline V gene are SEHNR and FQNEAQ (reference sequence). CDR3 sequence (DNA): TGTGCCAGCAGCTTAGAGTATGGGCCGCGGGAAGAGACCCAGTACTTC. Amino acid sequence: CASSLEYGPREETQYF.

The chain uses TRBV30 and TRBJ2-7, with a weak D call TRBD2 (5 bases). Germline assignment: CDR1 GTSNPN and CDR2 SVGIG (reference sequence). The CDR3 is 13 residues long. Trimming left V 4 bases short and J 2 bases short, with 12 bases between. The CDR3 DNA reads as TGTGCCTGGACTTTGGGAGTTACCTACGAGCAGTACTTC. It is translated as CAWTLGVTYEQYF. Variable domain in full (rest from reference TRBV30 and TRBJ2-7): SQTIHQWPATLVQPVGSPLSLECTVEGTSNPNLYWYRQAAGRGLQLLFYSVGIGQISSEVPQNLSASRPQDRQFILSSKKLLLSDSGFYLCAWTLGVTYEQYFGPGTRLTVT.

The V call is TRBV7-8, the J call TRBJ1-1; D not resolved. From germline, CDR1 is SGHVS and CDR2 FQNEAQ. There are 14 residues in the CDR3. Trimming stripped 5 bases from V and 10 bases from J, with 20 bases between. CDR3 sequence: CASSPAEGGRGAFF. DNA of the CDR3: TGTGCCAGCAGCCCCGCCGAGGGAGGGAGAGGAGCTTTCTTT.